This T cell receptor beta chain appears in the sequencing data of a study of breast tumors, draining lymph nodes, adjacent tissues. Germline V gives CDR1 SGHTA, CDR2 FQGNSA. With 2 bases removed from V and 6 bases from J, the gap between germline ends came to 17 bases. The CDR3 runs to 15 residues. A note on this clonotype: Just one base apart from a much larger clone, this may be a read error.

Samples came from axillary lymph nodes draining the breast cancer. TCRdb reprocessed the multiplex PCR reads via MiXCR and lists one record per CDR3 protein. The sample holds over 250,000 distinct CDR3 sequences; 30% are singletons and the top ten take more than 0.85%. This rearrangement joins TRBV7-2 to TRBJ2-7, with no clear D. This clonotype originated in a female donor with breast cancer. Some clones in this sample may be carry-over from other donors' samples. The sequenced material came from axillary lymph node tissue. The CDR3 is CASSLLVLGPSEQYF. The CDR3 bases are TGTGCCAGCAGCTTATTGGTGCTTGGTCCGTCCGAGCAGTACTTC.